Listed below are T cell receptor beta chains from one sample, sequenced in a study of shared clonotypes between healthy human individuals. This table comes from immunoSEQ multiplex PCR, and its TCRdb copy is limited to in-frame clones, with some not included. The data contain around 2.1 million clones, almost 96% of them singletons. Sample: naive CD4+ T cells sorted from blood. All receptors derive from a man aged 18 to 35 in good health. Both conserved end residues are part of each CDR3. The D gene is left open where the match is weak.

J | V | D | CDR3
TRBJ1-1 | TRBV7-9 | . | CASSPVAGEAFF
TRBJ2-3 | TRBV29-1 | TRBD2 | CSVTSDRRLGTDTQYF
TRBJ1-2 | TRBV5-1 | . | CASSLGTLSGLNGYTF
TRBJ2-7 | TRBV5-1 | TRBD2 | CASSVSGASSYEQYF
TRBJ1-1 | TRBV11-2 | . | CASSYFLGVNTEAFF
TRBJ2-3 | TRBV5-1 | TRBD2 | CASSSTSGGTDTQYF
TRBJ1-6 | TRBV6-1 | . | CASRDNSPLHF
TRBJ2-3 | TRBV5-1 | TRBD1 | CASSQTGSTDTQYF
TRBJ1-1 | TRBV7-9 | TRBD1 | CASSTRTGRFTEAFF
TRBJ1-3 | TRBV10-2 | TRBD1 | CASSEQGQGGNTIYF
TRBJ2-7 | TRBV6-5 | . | CASSRAPSYEQYF
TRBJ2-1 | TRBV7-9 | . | CASSLAAGTYYNEQFF
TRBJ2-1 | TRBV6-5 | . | CASRPGRAHVGQFF
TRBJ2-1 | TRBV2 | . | CASRERRSYNEQFF
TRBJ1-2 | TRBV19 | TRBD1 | CASSINDRAGYGYTF
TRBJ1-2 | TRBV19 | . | CASSTLDNRDYGYTF
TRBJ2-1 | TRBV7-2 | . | CASSLNQREQFF
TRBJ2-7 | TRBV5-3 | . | CASRGTGSYEQYF
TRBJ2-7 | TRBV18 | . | CASSLGTASQGEQYF
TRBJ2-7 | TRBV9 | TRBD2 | CASSSGTTPYEQYF
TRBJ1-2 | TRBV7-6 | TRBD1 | CASSPGGGLTWGYTF
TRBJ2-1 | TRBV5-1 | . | CASSLVASSSYNEQFF
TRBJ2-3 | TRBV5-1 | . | CASIKGGSTDTQYF
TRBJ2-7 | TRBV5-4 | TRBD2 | CASSGTSGDSYEQYF
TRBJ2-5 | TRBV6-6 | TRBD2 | CASSHGLAKFQETQYF
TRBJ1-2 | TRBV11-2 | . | CASSSRGAVRDYGYTF
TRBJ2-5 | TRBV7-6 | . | CASSLASAGQKETQYF
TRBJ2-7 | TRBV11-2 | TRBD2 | CASSLLGTSGRAGEQYF
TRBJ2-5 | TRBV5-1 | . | CASSLEGGGRETQYF
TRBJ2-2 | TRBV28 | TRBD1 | CASKSGTGFPANTGELFF
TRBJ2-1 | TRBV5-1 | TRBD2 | CASSPQGAGGYNEQFF
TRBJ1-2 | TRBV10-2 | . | CASSESRGNYGYTF
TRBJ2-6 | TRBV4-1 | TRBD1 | CASSQELTGGAGANVLTF
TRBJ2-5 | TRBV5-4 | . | CASSLPQGETQYF
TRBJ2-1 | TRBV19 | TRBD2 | CASSIGLAGAYNEQFF
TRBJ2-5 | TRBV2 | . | CASSERRASETQYF
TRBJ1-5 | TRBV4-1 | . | CASSQTDRGNQPQHF
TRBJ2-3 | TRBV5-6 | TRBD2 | CASSLVTSAYTDTQYF
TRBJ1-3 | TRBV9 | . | CASSVGTGISGNTIYF
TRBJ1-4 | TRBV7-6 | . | CASSLLLGGEEKLFF
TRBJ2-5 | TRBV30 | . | CAWTLRGETQYF
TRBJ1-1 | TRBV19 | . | CASSLGLNTEAFF